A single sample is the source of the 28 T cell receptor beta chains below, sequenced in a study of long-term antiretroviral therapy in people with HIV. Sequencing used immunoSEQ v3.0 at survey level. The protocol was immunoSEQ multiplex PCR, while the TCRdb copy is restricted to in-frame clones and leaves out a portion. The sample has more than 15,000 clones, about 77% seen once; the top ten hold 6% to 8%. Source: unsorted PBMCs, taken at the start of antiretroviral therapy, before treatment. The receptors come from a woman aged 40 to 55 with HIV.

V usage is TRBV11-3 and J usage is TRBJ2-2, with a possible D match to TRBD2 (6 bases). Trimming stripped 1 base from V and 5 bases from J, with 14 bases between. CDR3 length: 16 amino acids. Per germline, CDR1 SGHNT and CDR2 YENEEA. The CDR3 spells CASSLGGGRRTGELFF. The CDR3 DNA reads TGTGCCAGCAGCTTAGGAGGAGGGAGGAGGACCGGGGAGCTGTTTTTT. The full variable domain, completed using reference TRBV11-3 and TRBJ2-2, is EAGVVQSPRYKIIEKKQPVAFWCNPISGHNTLYWYLQNLGQGPELLIRYENEEAVDDSQLPKDRFSAERLKGVDSTLKIQPAELGDSAVYLCASSLGGGRRTGELFFGEGSRLTVL.

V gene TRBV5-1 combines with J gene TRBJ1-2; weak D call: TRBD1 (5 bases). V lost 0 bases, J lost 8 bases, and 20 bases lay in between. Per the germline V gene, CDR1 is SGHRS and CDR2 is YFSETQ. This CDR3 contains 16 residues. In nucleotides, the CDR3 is TGCGCCAGCAGCTTGGGCGTCGGAACCGTGGGGCACGGCTACACCTTC. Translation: CASSLGVGTVGHGYTF.

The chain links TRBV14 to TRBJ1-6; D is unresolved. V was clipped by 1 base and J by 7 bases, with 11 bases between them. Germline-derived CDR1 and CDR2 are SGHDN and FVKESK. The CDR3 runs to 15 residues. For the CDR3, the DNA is TGTGCCAGCAGCCAAGTTCCTACAGAGAATTCACCCCTCCACTTT. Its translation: CASSQVPTENSPLHF.

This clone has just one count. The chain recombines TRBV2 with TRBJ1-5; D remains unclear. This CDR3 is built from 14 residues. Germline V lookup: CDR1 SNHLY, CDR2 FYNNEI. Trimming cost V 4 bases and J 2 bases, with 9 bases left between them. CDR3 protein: CASSVRRGNQPQHF. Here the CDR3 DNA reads TGTGCCAGCAGTGTGAGAAGGGGCAATCAGCCCCAGCATTTT.

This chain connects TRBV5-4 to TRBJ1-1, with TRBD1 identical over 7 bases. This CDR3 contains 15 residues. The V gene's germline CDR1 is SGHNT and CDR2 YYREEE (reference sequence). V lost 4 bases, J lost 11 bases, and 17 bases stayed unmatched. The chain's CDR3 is CASSLGLDREIDAFF. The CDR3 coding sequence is TGTGCCAGCAGCCTTGGGCTAGACAGGGAAATAGACGCTTTCTTT.

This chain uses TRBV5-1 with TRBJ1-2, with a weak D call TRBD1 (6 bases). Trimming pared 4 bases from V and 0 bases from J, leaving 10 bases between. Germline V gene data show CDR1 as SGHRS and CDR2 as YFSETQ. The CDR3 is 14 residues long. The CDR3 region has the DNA TGCGCCAGCAGCAAGGACAGCACTAACTATGGCTACACCTTC. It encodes CASSKDSTNYGYTF.

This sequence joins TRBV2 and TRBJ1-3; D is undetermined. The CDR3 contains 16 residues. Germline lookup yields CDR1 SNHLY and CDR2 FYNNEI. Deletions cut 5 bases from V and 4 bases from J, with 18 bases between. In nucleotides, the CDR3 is TGTGCCAGCAGTCAGGATTTAGGGCAGTCCGGAAACACCATATATTTT. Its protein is CASSQDLGQSGNTIYF. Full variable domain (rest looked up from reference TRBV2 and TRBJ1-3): EPEVTQTPSHQVTQMGQEVILRCVPISNHLYFYWYRQILGQKVEFLVSFYNNEISEKSEIFDDQFSVERPDGSNFTLKIRSTKLEDSAMYFCASSQDLGQSGNTIYFGEGSWLTVV.

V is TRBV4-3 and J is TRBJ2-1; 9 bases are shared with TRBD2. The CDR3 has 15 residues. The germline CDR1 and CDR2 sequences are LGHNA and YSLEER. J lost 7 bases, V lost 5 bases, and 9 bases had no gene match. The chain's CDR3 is CASSARGGAVNEQFF. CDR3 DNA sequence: TGCGCCAGCAGCGCCCGCGGGGGGGCCGTTAATGAGCAGTTCTTC.

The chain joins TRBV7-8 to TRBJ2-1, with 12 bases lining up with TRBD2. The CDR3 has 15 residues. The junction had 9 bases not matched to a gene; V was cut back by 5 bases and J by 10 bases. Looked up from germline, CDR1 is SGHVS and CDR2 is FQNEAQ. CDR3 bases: TGTGCCAGCAGCCGGGAAGGACTAGCGGGGAGCGAGCAGTTCTTC. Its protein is CASSREGLAGSEQFF.

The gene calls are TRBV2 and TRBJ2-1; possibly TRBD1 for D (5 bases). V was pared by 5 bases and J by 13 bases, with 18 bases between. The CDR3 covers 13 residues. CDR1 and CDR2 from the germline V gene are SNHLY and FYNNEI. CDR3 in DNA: TGTGCCAGCAGTAGCACACCTAGGGGTTTCCAGTTCTTC. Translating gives CASSSTPRGFQFF. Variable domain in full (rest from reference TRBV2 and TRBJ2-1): EPEVTQTPSHQVTQMGQEVILRCVPISNHLYFYWYRQILGQKVEFLVSFYNNEISEKSEIFDDQFSVERPDGSNFTLKIRSTKLEDSAMYFCASSSTPRGFQFFGPGTRLTVL.

CDR3 DNA: TGTGCCAGCAGTTCATCGACAGGATCCCAGCATTTT. Amino acids: CASSSSTGSQHF. The chain has TRBV28 and TRBJ1-5; tentative D call: TRBD1 (6 bases). Germline assignment: CDR1 MDHEN and CDR2 SYDVKM. This CDR3 has 12 amino acids. Trimming shortened V by 4 bases and J by 11 bases, and 12 bases separated the two germline ends.

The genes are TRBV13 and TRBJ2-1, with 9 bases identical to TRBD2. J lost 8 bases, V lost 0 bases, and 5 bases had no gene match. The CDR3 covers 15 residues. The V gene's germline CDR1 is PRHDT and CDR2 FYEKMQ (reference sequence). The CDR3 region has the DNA TGTGCCAGCAGCTTAGGCTGGCGGGGGGGCGATGAGCAGTTCTTC. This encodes CASSLGWRGGDEQFF. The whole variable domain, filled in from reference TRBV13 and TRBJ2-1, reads AAGVIQSPRHLIKEKRETATLKCYPIPRHDTVYWYQQGPGQDPQFLISFYEKMQSDKGSIPDRFSAQQFSDYHSELNMSSLELGDSALYFCASSLGWRGGDEQFFGPGTRLTVL.

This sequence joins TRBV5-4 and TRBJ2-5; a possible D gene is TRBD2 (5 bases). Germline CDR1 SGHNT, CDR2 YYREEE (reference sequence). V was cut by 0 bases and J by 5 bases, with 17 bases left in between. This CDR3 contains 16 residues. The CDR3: CASSLVASGRSETQYF. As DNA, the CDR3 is TGTGCCAGCAGCTTGGTGGCAAGCGGTCGCTCGGAGACCCAGTACTTC.

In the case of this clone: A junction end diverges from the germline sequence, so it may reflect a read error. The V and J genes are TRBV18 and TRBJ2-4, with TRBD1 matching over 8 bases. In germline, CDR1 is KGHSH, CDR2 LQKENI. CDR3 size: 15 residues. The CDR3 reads CASSRQAGGKDIQYF. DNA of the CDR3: TGTGCCAGCTCACGGCAGGCAGGGGGCAAAGACATTCAGTACTTC.

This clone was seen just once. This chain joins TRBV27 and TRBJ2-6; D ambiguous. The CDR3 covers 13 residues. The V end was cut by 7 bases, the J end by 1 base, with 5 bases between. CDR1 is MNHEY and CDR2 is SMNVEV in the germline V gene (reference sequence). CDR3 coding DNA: TGTGCCAGCATGCGATCTGGGGCCAACGTCCTGACTTTC. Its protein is CASMRSGANVLTF.

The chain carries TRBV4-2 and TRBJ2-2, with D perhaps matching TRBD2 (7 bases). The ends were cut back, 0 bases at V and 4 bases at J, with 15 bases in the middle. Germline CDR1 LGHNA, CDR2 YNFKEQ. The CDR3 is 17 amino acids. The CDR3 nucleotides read TGTGCCAGCAGCCAAGAGAGGCGGGGGCTGGTCACCGGGGAGCTGTTTTTT. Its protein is CASSQERRGLVTGELFF.

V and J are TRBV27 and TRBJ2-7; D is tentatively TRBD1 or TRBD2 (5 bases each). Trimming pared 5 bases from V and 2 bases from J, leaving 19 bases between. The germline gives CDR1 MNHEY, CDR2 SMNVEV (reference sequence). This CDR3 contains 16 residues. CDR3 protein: CASSPPTRDHPYEQYF. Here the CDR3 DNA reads TGTGCCAGCAGTCCGCCCACCCGGGACCACCCCTACGAGCAGTACTTC.

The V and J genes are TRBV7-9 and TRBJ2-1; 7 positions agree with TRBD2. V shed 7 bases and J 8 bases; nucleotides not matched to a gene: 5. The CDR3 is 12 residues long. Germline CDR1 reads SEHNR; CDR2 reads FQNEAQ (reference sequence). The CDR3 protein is CASMGGVDEQFF. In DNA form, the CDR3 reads TGTGCCAGCATGGGAGGGGTCGATGAGCAGTTCTTC.

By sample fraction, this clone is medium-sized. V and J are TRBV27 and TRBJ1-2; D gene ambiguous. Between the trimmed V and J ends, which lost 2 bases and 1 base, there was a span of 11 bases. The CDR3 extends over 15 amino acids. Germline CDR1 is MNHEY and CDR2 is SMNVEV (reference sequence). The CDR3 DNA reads TGTGCCAGCAGTTTAGATGGCAGTCATAACTATGGCTACACCTTC. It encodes CASSLDGSHNYGYTF.

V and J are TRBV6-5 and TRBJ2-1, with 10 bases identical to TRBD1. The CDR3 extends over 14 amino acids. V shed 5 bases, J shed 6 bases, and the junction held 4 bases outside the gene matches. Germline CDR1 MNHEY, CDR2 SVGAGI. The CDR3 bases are TGTGCCAGCAGTCCGGGACAGGGGTTCAATGAGCAGTTCTTC. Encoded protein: CASSPGQGFNEQFF.

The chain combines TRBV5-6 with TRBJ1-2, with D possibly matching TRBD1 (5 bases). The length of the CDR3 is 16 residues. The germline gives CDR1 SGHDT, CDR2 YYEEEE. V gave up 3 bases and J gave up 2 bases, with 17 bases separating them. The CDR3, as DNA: TGTGCCAGCAGCTCAGATTCGGGACGGATCAACTATGGCTACACCTTC. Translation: CASSSDSGRINYGYTF.

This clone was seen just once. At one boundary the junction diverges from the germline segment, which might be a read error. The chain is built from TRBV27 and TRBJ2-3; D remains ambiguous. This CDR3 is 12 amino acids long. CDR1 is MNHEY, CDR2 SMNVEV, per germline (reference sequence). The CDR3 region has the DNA TGTGCCAGCAGTTCACCTCCAGACACGCAGTATTTT. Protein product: CASSSPPDTQYF.

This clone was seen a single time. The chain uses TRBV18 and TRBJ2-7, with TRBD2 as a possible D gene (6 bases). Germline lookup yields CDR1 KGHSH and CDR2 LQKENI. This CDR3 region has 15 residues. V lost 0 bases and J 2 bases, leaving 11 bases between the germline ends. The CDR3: CASSPPLLAPYEQYF. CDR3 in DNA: TGTGCCAGCTCACCACCCCTACTAGCCCCCTACGAGCAGTACTTC.

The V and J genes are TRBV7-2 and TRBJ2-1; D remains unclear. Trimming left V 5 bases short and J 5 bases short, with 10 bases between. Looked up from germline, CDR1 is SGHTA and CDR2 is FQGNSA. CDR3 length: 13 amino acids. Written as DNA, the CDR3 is TGTGCCAGCAGCATCCCCAGGAACAATGAGCAGTTCTTC. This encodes CASSIPRNNEQFF. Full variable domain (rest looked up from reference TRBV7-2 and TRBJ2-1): GAGVSQSPSNKVTEKGKDVELRCDPISGHTALYWYRQSLGQGLEFLIYFQGNSAPDKSGLPSDRFSAERTGGSVSTLTIQRTQQEDSAVYLCASSIPRNNEQFFGPGTRLTVL.

The CDR3 protein is CASRGFSTGELFF. As DNA, the CDR3 is TGTGCCAGCAGAGGTTTTAGCACCGGGGAGCTGTTTTTT. The chain recombines TRBV5-6 with TRBJ2-2, with D unresolved. Germline V gives CDR1 SGHDT, CDR2 YYEEEE. There are 13 residues in the CDR3. V was pared by 5 bases and J by 4 bases, with 9 bases between.

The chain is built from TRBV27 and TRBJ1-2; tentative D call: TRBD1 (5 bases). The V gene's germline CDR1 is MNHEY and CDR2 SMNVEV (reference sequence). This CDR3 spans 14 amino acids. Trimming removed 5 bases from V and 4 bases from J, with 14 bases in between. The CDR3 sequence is CASSGPGRGYGYTF. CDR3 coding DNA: TGTGCCAGCAGTGGGCCGGGGCGCGGCTATGGCTACACCTTC.

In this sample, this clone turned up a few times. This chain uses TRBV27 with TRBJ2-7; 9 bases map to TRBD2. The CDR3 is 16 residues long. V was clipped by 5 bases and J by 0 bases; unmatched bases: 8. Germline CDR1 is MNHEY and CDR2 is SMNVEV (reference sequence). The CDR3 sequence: CASSPAGGLSSYEQYF. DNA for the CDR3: TGTGCCAGCAGTCCAGCGGGGGGACTGAGCTCCTACGAGCAGTACTTC.

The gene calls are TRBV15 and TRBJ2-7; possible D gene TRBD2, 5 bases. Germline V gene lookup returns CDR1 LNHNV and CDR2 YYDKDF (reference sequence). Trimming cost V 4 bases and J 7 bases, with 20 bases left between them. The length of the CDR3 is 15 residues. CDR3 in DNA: TGTGCCACCAGCATTGGAGGCCAGTCTCTGGGGGAGCAGTACTTC. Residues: CATSIGGQSLGEQYF.